These 14 T cell receptor beta chains were all obtained from the same sample, sequenced in a study of cytomegalovirus exposure and HLA in healthy donors. 60 Vbeta and 13 Jbeta primers were used in PCR. Clones were read by immunoSEQ multiplex PCR, and TCRdb kept only the in-frame ones, dropping some. The sample has some 140,000 clones; approximately 72% are singletons. Sample: PBMCs. The origin of the receptors is a man aged 18 to 30 in good health and CMV-seronegative.

The chain combines TRBV2 with TRBJ1-2; D uncertain. This CDR3 region has 14 residues. Germline lookup yields CDR1 SNHLY and CDR2 FYNNEI. V was pared by 2 bases and J by 8 bases, with 15 bases between. The CDR3 spells CASSEWAITQGYTF. The CDR3 bases are TGTGCCAGCAGTGAATGGGCCATAACTCAGGGCTACACCTTC.

V and J are TRBV12-5 and TRBJ2-3, with D tentatively TRBD1 (5 bases). Trimming pared 1 base from V and 2 bases from J, leaving 7 bases between. CDR3 length: 14 amino acids. Germline CDR1 and CDR2: LGHNT and FRNRAP. CDR3 DNA sequence: TGTGCTAGTGGTTTGGAGACAGACACAGATACGCAGTATTTT. As protein: CASGLETDTDTQYF.

The chain links TRBV2 to TRBJ2-7, with D unclear. The CDR3 is 14 amino acids. Germline V gene data show CDR1 as SNHLY and CDR2 as FYNNEI. The V gene lost 7 bases and the J gene lost 2 bases, with 15 bases spanning the gap. In nucleotides, the CDR3 is TGTGCCAGCATCCCCAATCCAGTTACCTACGAGCAGTACTTC. Translation: CASIPNPVTYEQYF.

The CDR3 DNA is TGTGCCAGTAGTGGGGGCACTTTGAACACTGAAGCTTTCTTT. The encoded protein is CASSGGTLNTEAFF. The chain uses TRBV19 and TRBJ1-1; TRBD1 might be the D (6 bases). The CDR3 is 14 residues long. Germline V gene lookup returns CDR1 LNHDA and CDR2 SQIVND (reference sequence). V lost 5 bases and J lost 0, with 10 bases in between.

CDR3 loop: CASSEDTYYGYTF. The CDR3 nucleotides read TGTGCCAGCAGCGAGGACACCTACTATGGCTACACCTTC. The V and J genes are TRBV7-8 and TRBJ1-2; possibly TRBD1 for D (5 bases). Per the germline V gene, CDR1 is SGHVS and CDR2 is FQNEAQ. The CDR3 contains 13 residues. Trimming pared 5 bases from V and 3 bases from J, leaving 10 bases between.

This sequence joins TRBV10-3 and TRBJ2-3; 12 bases are a match to TRBD2. Germline CDR1 and CDR2: ENHRY and SYGVKD. The CDR3 is 15 residues long. The V and J ends lost 7 bases and 2 bases, in that order; junction bases with no gene match: 4. CDR3 region: CAINLAGGHTDTQYF. CDR3 bases: TGTGCCATCAATCTAGCGGGGGGGCACACAGATACGCAGTATTTT.

Regarding this clone: One junction end disagrees with the germline gene, perhaps due to a read error. The gene calls are TRBV28 and TRBJ1-6, with 10 bases fitting TRBD1. CDR1 and CDR2 (germline): MDHEN, SYDVKM. The CDR3 sequence is 17 residues long. The CDR3 loop reads CASSRLDRGAGNSPPHF. In DNA, the CDR3 is TGTGCCAGCAGTCGTTTGGACAGGGGGGCGGGGAATTCACCCCCCCACTTT.

The rearrangement joins TRBV6-1 to TRBJ1-2, with 9 positions matching TRBD1. The CDR3 length is 14 residues. V trimming: 5 bases; J trimming: 8 bases; junction bases outside the gene matches: 9. Germline V gives CDR1 MNHNS, CDR2 SASEGT. The CDR3 nucleotides are TGTGCCAGCAGTTTCACCGGGACAGGGAGAGGCTACACCTTC. Translated: CASSFTGTGRGYTF.

The V gene is TRBV30, the J gene TRBJ1-1; 10 bases are a match to TRBD1. J was trimmed by 4 bases and V by 5 bases; bases with no gene match: 7. Germline-derived CDR1 and CDR2 are GTSNPN and SVGIG (reference sequence). This CDR3 comprises 14 residues. CDR3 loop: CAWADGTGATEAFF. The CDR3 DNA reads TGTGCCTGGGCGGATGGGACAGGGGCCACTGAAGCTTTCTTT.

The genes are TRBV4-3 and TRBJ1-1; D might be TRBD1 (6 bases). V was trimmed by 0 bases and J by 6 bases, leaving 11 bases between them. This CDR3 comprises 14 residues. CDR1 and CDR2 (germline): LGHNA, YSLEER. The CDR3 DNA reads TGCGCCAGCAGCCAAGATAGAGGGGGACCTGAAGCTTTCTTT. This encodes CASSQDRGGPEAFF.

This clone was counted between two and nine times. The chain combines TRBV29-1 with TRBJ2-1; 9 bases match TRBD2. V gave up 1 base and J gave up 10 bases; unmatched junction bases: 8. Germline CDR1 SQVTM, CDR2 ANQGSEA. CDR3 length: 14 residues. In DNA, the CDR3 is TGCAGCGTTGAAGTGCAACTAGCGGGTAACGAGCAGTTCTTC. It codes for CSVEVQLAGNEQFF.

The V gene is TRBV4-2, the J gene TRBJ1-6, with 7 bases aligning to TRBD1. Looked up from germline, CDR1 is LGHNA and CDR2 is YNFKEQ. The V gene end was trimmed by 0 bases and the J gene end by 11 bases; junction bases not matched to a gene: 13. This CDR3 is 17 amino acids long. CDR3 sequence (DNA): TGTGCCAGCAGCCAAGATTTCGTACAGGGGACGCTTACACCCCTCCACTTT. Its translation is CASSQDFVQGTLTPLHF.

V gene TRBV28 combines with J gene TRBJ2-2, with D possibly matching TRBD2 (5 bases). Deletions cut 5 bases from V and 5 bases from J, with 18 bases between. The germline V gene has CDR1 MDHEN and CDR2 SYDVKM. The length of the CDR3 is 16 residues. The CDR3 here is CASSLPLERRTGELFF. CDR3 sequence (DNA): TGTGCCAGCAGTCTCCCTTTAGAGCGGAGGACCGGGGAGCTGTTTTTT.

The chain combines TRBV6-5 with TRBJ1-5; 9 bases are a match to TRBD1. The CDR3 consists of 13 residues. Germline V CDR1 and CDR2: MNHEY, SVGAGI. Trimming cost V 6 bases and J 7 bases; bases outside gene matches: 4. In DNA form, the CDR3 reads TGTGCCAGCAGCCCAGACAGGGGGCAGCCCCAGCATTTT. Translation: CASSPDRGQPQHF.